Listed below are T cell receptor beta chains from one sample, sequenced in a study of blood T cell repertoires in COVID-19. Produced via immunoSEQ multiplex PCR; TCRdb's table is partial and in-frame only. The data show tens of thousands of clones, with over 80% seen just once and roughly 10% held by the top ten. The sample taken for sequencing was peripheral blood. These TCRs come from a human donor in a cohort sampled during active COVID-19. Each CDR3 is given with its conserved first and last residue. A D gene is named only where the DNA matches it firmly. Rows may omit the clone size; those that give it use once, few, many or a size class.

clone size: .
D gene: .
V gene: TRBV24-1
J gene: TRBJ2-1
CDR3 protein: CATSEDGAGPDEQFF
CDR3 DNA: TGTGCCACCAGTGAAGACGGCGCGGGACCCGATGAGCAGTTCTTC

clone size: .
D gene: .
V gene: TRBV6-6
J gene: TRBJ2-7
CDR3 protein: CASSYRGGYEQYF
CDR3 DNA: TGTGCCAGCAGTTACAGAGGCGGATACGAGCAGTACTTC

clone size: once
D gene: .
V gene: TRBV28
J gene: TRBJ2-5
CDR3 protein: CASSLPSLETQYF
CDR3 DNA: TGTGCCAGCAGTTTACCCTCCTTGGAGACCCAGTACTTC

clone size: .
D gene: TRBD2
V gene: TRBV9
J gene: TRBJ2-3
CDR3 protein: CASSVATTSGGTDTQYF
CDR3 DNA: TGTGCCAGCAGCGTAGCCACGACTAGCGGGGGCACAGATACGCAGTATTTT

clone size: .
D gene: .
V gene: TRBV24-1
J gene: TRBJ2-1
CDR3 protein: CATQGGSAHNEQFF
CDR3 DNA: TGTGCCACCCAGGGGGGTAGCGCCCACAATGAGCAGTTCTTC

clone size: once
D gene: .
V gene: TRBV7-9
J gene: TRBJ2-7
CDR3 protein: CASSLIVYEQYF
CDR3 DNA: TGTGCCAGCAGCTTAATAGTTTATGAGCAGTACTTC

clone size: .
D gene: .
V gene: TRBV21-1
J gene: TRBJ2-3
CDR3 protein: CARTPGLAGVRTDTQYF
CDR3 DNA: TGTGCCAGGACTCCGGGACTAGCGGGAGTTCGCACAGATACGCAGTATTTT

clone size: .
D gene: .
V gene: TRBV28
J gene: TRBJ2-4
CDR3 protein: CASSLERPNIQYF
CDR3 DNA: TGTGCCAGCAGTTTGGAGAGGCCAAACATTCAGTACTTC

clone size: .
D gene: .
V gene: TRBV3-1/TRBV3-2
J gene: TRBJ2-1
CDR3 protein: CASSQDFSYNEQFF
CDR3 DNA: TGTGCCAGCAGCCAGGACTTTTCCTACAATGAGCAGTTCTTC

clone size: .
D gene: TRBD1
V gene: TRBV7-3
J gene: TRBJ1-2
CDR3 protein: CASSEHSSGTGVRYTF
CDR3 DNA: TGTGCCAGCAGCGAACATTCTTCCGGGACAGGGGTCCGCTACACCTTC

clone size: few
D gene: TRBD2
V gene: TRBV5-6
J gene: TRBJ2-7
CDR3 protein: CASSLKSLAGYGHF
CDR3 DNA: TGTGCCAGCAGCTTGAAGTCACTAGCGGGATACGGCCACTTC

clone size: .
D gene: TRBD1
V gene: TRBV2
J gene: TRBJ2-7
CDR3 protein: CASSVGLRGPYEQYF
CDR3 DNA: TGTGCCAGCAGTGTAGGACTTAGGGGGCCCTACGAGCAGTACTTC

clone size: .
D gene: .
V gene: TRBV7-9
J gene: TRBJ1-2
CDR3 protein: CASSLALREGPGYTF
CDR3 DNA: TGTGCCAGCAGCTTAGCCCTTCGGGAGGGACCTGGCTACACCTTC

clone size: .
D gene: .
V gene: TRBV7-9
J gene: TRBJ2-2
CDR3 protein: CASSLTRGGTGELFF
CDR3 DNA: TGTGCCAGCAGCTTAACCCGGGGAGGCACCGGGGAGCTGTTTTTT

clone size: few
D gene: TRBD1
V gene: TRBV28
J gene: TRBJ1-1
CDR3 protein: CASRTGGMNTEAFF
CDR3 DNA: TGTGCCAGCAGGACAGGGGGCATGAACACTGAAGCTTTCTTT

clone size: once
D gene: TRBD1
V gene: TRBV3-1/TRBV3-2
J gene: TRBJ1-1
CDR3 protein: CASSSGQGATEAFF
CDR3 DNA: TGTGCCAGCAGCTCCGGACAGGGGGCCACTGAAGCTTTCTTT

clone size: .
D gene: TRBD1
V gene: TRBV18
J gene: TRBJ2-3
CDR3 protein: CASSPRTGGTRTDTQYF
CDR3 DNA: TGTGCCAGCTCACCACGGACAGGGGGAACGAGGACAGATACGCAGTATTTT

clone size: once
D gene: TRBD1
V gene: TRBV4-2
J gene: TRBJ1-2
CDR3 protein: CASSQDEGAGGLKGYTF
CDR3 DNA: TGTGCCAGCAGCCAAGATGAGGGGGCAGGGGGATTGAAAGGCTACACCTTC

clone size: .
D gene: TRBD2
V gene: TRBV3-1/TRBV3-2
J gene: TRBJ2-1
CDR3 protein: CASSSGRAPYNEQFF
CDR3 DNA: TGTGCCAGTAGTAGCGGGAGGGCCCCCTACAATGAGCAGTTCTTC

clone size: .
D gene: TRBD2
V gene: TRBV2
J gene: TRBJ2-1
CDR3 protein: CASSALAGGPDKQFF
CDR3 DNA: TGTGCCAGCAGTGCCTTAGCGGGGGGGCCGGACAAGCAGTTCTTC

clone size: .
D gene: .
V gene: TRBV7-9
J gene: TRBJ1-2
CDR3 protein: CASSLVRQVGYTF
CDR3 DNA: TGTGCCAGCAGCTTAGTTAGACAGGTTGGCTACACCTTC

clone size: .
D gene: TRBD2
V gene: TRBV19
J gene: TRBJ2-7
CDR3 protein: CASRGPGLAGEYEQYF
CDR3 DNA: TGTGCCAGTAGGGGCCCGGGACTAGCGGGAGAATACGAGCAGTACTTC

clone size: .
D gene: TRBD2
V gene: TRBV6-2/TRBV6-3
J gene: TRBJ2-1
CDR3 protein: CASSFGLASEQFF
CDR3 DNA: TGTGCCAGCAGCTTCGGACTAGCGAGTGAGCAGTTCTTC

clone size: .
D gene: TRBD2
V gene: TRBV7-9
J gene: TRBJ2-7
CDR3 protein: CASSPRLGGGNGSSYEQYF
CDR3 DNA: TGTGCCAGCAGCCCTCGCCTCGGGGGGGGTAATGGAAGCTCCTACGAGCAGTACTTC

clone size: .
D gene: TRBD2
V gene: TRBV18
J gene: TRBJ2-1
CDR3 protein: CASSPQPSGYNEQFF
CDR3 DNA: TGTGCCAGCTCACCACAACCTAGCGGGTACAATGAGCAGTTCTTC

clone size: few
D gene: .
V gene: TRBV2
J gene: TRBJ1-5
CDR3 protein: CASSPGYSNQPQHF
CDR3 DNA: TGTGCCAGCAGCCCAGGGTATAGCAATCAGCCCCAGCATTTT

clone size: .
D gene: TRBD2
V gene: TRBV5-4
J gene: TRBJ2-1
CDR3 protein: CAIPGGGSNEQFF
CDR3 DNA: TGTGCCATCCCCGGCGGGGGGTCCAATGAGCAGTTCTTC